The clone carrying this T cell receptor (beta chain) is deemed medium-sized. Each CDR3 protein gets one entry after TCRdb re-called the 5' RACE reads with MiXCR. The sample has some 43,000 distinct CDR3 sequences, about 19% seen once; the top ten hold over 2.5%. The data derive from a study of chronic HIV infection and antiretroviral therapy. The V segment lost 4 bases and the J segment 5 bases; nucleotides outside the gene matches: 5. CDR1 and CDR2 (germline): SGHRS, YFSETQ. This CDR3 contains 14 residues. The sequencing sample was made of peripheral blood. The clonotype was recovered from an adult who had HIV and had not received antiretroviral therapy, or was an uninfected healthy control (not recorded which). The chain links TRBV5-1 to TRBJ2-1; 8 positions agree with TRBD2. This CDR3 is CASSRLARDNEQFF. CDR3 DNA sequence: TGCGCCAGCAGCCGACTAGCGAGGGACAATGAGCAGTTCTTC.